The clone carrying this TCR beta chain showed up just a few times. This sample was included in a study of blood T cell repertoires in COVID-19. Overall study context: There were acute and convalescent COVID-19 samples, and they came from the United States, Italy and Spain. The cDNA or gDNA used as material had been derived from T cells, B-cell-depleted T cells, or PBMCs.

As handled by the study authors: Scientists estimated how many nucleated cells there were by amplifying reference gene primers. The repertoire was sequenced with immunoSEQ multiplex PCR; TCRdb's copy has only in-frame clones and lacks some. V, J and clone size are taken as reported in that table, and D and trimming were inferred from the DNA itself. The sample contains roughly 140,000 clones, more than 75% of which appear only once. The V end lost 5 bases, the J end lost 3 bases, and 11 bases lay between the germline ends. CDR3 length: 13 residues. CDR1 and CDR2 from the germline V gene are LNHNV and YYDKDF (reference sequence).

The sequence derives from a woman aged 55-70 years with COVID-19, enrolled during active disease. What was sequenced was peripheral blood. The chain uses TRBV15 and TRBJ2-7; possibly TRBD1 for D (6 bases). The CDR3 region is CATSSQTGYEQYF. The CDR3 DNA reads as TGTGCCACCAGCTCTCAGACAGGCTACGAGCAGTACTTC.